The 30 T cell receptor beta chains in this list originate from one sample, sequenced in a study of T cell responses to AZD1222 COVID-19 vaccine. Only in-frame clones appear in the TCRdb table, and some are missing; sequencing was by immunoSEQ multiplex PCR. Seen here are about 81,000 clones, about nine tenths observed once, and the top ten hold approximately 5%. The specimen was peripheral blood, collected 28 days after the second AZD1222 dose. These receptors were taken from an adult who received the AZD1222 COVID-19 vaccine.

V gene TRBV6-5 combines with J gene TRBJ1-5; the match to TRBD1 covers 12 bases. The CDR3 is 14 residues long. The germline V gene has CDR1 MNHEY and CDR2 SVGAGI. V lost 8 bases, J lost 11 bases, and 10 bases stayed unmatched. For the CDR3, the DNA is TGTGCCAGCTTAGGGACAGGGGGCCTCCTGGCCCAGCATTTT. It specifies CASLGTGGLLAQHF.

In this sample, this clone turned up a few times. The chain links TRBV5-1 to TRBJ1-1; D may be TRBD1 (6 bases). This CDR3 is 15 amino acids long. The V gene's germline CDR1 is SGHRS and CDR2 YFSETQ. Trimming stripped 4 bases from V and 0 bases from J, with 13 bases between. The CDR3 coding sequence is TGCGCCAGCAGCAAATCCGACAGGATGAACACTGAAGCTTTCTTT. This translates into CASSKSDRMNTEAFF.

The CDR3 loop is CASSLGTSSFETQYF. The CDR3 DNA reads TGTGCCAGCAGCTTAGGAACTAGTAGCTTTGAGACCCAGTACTTC. V gene TRBV7-3 combines with J gene TRBJ2-5; perhaps TRBD2 as D (5 bases). Trimming took 2 bases from V and 5 from J, leaving 15 bases between them. CDR3 length equals 15 residues. Per germline, CDR1 SGHTA and CDR2 FQGTGA. The variable domain in full, completed from reference TRBV7-3 and TRBJ2-5, reads GAGVSQTPSNKVTEKGKYVELRCDPISGHTALYWYRQSLGQGPEFLIYFQGTGAADDSGLPNDRFFAVRPEGSVSTLKIQRTERGDSAVYLCASSLGTSSFETQYFGPGTRLLVL.

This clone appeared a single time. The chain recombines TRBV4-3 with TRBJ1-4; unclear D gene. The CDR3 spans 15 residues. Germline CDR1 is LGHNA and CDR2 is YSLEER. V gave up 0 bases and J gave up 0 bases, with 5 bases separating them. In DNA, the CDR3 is TGCGCCAGCAGCCAAGAATTCCCAACTAATGAAAAACTGTTTTTT. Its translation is CASSQEFPTNEKLFF.

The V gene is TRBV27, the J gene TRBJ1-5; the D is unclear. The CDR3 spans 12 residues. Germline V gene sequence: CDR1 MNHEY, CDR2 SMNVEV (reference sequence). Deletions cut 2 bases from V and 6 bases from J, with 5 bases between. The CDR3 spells CASSLLGQPQHF. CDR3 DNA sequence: TGTGCCAGCAGTTTACTTGGTCAGCCCCAGCATTTT.

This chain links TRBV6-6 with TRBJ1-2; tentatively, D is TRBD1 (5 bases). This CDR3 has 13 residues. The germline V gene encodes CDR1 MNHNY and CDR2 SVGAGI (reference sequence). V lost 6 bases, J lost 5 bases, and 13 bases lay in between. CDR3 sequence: CASRGTASYGYTF. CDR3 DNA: TGTGCCAGCAGAGGGACCGCCTCTTATGGCTACACCTTC.

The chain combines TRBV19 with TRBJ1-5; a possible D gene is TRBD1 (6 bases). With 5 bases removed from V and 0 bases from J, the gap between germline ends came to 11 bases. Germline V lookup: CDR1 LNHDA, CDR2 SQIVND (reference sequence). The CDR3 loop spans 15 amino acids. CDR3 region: CASSATGFSNQPQHF. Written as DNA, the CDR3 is TGTGCCAGTAGTGCCACAGGGTTTAGCAATCAGCCCCAGCATTTT.

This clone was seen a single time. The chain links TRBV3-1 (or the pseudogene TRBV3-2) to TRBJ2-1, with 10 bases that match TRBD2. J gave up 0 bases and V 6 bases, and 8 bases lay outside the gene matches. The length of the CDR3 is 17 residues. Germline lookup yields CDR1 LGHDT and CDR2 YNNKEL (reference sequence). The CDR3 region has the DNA TGTGCCAGCAGGGCTCAATCTAGCGGGGGCTCCTACAATGAGCAGTTCTTC. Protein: CASRAQSSGGSYNEQFF.

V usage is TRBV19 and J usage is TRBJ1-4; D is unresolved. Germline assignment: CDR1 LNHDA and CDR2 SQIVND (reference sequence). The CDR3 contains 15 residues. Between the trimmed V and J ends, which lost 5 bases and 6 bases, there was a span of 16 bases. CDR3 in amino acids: CASSSLLVGDEKLFF. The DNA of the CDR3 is TGTGCCAGTAGTTCCCTCCTGGTCGGGGATGAAAAACTGTTTTTT.

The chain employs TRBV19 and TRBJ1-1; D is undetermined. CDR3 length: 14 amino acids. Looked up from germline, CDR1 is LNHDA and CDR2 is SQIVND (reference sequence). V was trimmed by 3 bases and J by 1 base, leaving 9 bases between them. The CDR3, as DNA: TGTGCCAGTAGTATCGGAGGGTCGAACACTGAAGCTTTCTTT. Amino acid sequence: CASSIGGSNTEAFF.

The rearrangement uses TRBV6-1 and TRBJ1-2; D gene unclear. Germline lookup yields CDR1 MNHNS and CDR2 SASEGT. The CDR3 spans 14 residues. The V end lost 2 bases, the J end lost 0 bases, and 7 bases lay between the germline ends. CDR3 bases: TGTGCCAGCAGTGAATCCAGGCCTAACTATGGCTACACCTTC. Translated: CASSESRPNYGYTF.

The CDR3 DNA follows: TGTGCCAGCAGCAAGGGGGCCCCCAAACAGGGTTGGGATCAGCCCCAGCATTTT. Translation gives CASSKGAPKQGWDQPQHF. The chain combines TRBV21-1 with TRBJ1-5; TRBD1, as called in the table, went unchecked against the DNA. TRBV21-1 constitutes a pseudogene. This CDR3 region has 18 residues.

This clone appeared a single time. The CDR3 sequence is CASSPVGTDTQYF. CDR3 coding DNA: TGTGCCAGCAGTCCCGTGGGCACAGATACGCAGTATTTT. The chain employs TRBV5-6 and TRBJ2-3; D not resolved. Germline V gives CDR1 SGHDT, CDR2 YYEEEE. V lost 5 bases, J lost 1 base, and 8 bases lay in between. The CDR3 is 13 amino acids.

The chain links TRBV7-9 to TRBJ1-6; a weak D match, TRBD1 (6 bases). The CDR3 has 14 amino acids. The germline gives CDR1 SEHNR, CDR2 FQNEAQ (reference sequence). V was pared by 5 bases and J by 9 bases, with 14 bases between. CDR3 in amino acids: CASSHTGTGSPLHF. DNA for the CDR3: TGTGCCAGCAGCCACACAGGGACCGGTTCACCCCTCCACTTT.

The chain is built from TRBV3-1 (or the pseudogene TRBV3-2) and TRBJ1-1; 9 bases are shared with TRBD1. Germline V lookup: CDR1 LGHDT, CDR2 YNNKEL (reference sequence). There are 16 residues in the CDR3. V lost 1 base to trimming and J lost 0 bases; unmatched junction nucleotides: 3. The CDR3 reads CASSQGGQGMNTEAFF. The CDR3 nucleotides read TGTGCCAGCAGCCAAGGGGGACAGGGTATGAACACTGAAGCTTTCTTT.

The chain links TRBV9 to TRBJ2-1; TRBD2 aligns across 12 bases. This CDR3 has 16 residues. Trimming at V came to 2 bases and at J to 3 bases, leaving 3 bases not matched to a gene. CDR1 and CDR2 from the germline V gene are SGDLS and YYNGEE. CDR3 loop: CASSVTSGGNYNEQFF. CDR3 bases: TGTGCCAGCAGCGTGACTAGCGGGGGAAACTACAATGAGCAGTTCTTC.

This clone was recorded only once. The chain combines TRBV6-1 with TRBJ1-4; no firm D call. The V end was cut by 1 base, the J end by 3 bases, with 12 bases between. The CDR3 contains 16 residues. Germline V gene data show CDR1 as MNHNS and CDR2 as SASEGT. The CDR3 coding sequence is TGTGCCAGCAGTGAAGGGGAGGGTACGGCTAATGAAAAACTGTTTTTT. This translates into CASSEGEGTANEKLFF.

The chain's CDR3 is CAIRDWTGGTDTQYF. The CDR3 region has the DNA TGTGCCATCAGAGACTGGACAGGGGGCACAGATACGCAGTATTTT. The chain employs TRBV10-3 and TRBJ2-3; 9 nucleotides align to TRBD1. In germline, CDR1 is ENHRY, CDR2 SYGVKD. The CDR3 totals 15 residues. The trim removed 6 bases at V and 1 base at J, leaving 5 bases unmatched.

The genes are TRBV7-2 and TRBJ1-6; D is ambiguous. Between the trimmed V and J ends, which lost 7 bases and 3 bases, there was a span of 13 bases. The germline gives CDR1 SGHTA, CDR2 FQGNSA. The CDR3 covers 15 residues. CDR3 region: CASTAGPFYNSPLHF. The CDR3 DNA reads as TGTGCCAGCACCGCCGGACCGTTCTATAATTCACCCCTCCACTTT.

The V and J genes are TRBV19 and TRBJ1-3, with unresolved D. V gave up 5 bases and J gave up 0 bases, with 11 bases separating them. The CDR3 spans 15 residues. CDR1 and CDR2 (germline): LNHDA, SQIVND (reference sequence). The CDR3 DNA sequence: TGTGCCAGTAGTCCCGTGATCCGCTCTGGAAACACCATATATTTT. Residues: CASSPVIRSGNTIYF.

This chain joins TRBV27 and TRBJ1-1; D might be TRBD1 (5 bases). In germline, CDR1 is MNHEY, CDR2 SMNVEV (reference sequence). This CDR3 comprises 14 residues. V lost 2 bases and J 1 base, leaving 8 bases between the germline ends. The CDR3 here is CASSLRGGNTEAFF. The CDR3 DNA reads TGTGCCAGCAGTTTAAGGGGCGGGAACACTGAAGCTTTCTTT.

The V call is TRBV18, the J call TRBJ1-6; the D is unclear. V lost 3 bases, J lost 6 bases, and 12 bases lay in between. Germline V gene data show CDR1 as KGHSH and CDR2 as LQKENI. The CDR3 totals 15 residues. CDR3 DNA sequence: TGTGCCAGCTCACCTGAGGGCAGCGTTAATTCACCCCTCCACTTT. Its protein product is CASSPEGSVNSPLHF.

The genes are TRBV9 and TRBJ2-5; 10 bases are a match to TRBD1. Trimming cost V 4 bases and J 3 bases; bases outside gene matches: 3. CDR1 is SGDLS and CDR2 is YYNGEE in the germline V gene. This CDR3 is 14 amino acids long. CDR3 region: CASSRDRGKETQYF. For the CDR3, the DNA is TGTGCCAGCAGCCGGGACAGGGGTAAAGAGACCCAGTACTTC. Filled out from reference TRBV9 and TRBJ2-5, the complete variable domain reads DSGVTQTPKHLITATGQRVTLRCSPRSGDLSVYWYQQSLDQGLQFLIQYYNGEERAKGNILERFSAQQFPDLHSELNLSSLELGDSALYFCASSRDRGKETQYFGPGTRLLVL.

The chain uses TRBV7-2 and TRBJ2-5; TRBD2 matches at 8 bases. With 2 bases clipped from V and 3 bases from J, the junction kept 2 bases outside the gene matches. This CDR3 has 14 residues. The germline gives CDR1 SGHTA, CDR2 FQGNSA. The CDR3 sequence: CASSLWRGEETQYF. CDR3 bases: TGTGCCAGCAGCTTATGGCGGGGGGAAGAGACCCAGTACTTC.

The CDR3 DNA is TGTGCCAGTAGTATAAAGGGGAACACTGAAGCTTTCTTT. The encoded protein is CASSIKGNTEAFF. This chain links TRBV19 with TRBJ1-1; D remains ambiguous. Germline CDR1 and CDR2: LNHDA and SQIVND (reference sequence). CDR3 length equals 13 residues. Between the trimmed V and J ends, which lost 2 bases and 1 base, there was a span of 5 bases.

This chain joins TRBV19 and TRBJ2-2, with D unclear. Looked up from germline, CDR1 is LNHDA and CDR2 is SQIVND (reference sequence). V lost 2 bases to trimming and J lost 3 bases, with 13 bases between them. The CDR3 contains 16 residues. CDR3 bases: TGTGCCAGTAGTATAAATGGGGTCCGGGACACCGGGGAGCTGTTTTTT. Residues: CASSINGVRDTGELFF.

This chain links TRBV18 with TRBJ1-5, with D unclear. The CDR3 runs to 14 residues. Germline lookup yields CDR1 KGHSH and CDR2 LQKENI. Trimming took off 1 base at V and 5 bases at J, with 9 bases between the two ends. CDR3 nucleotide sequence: TGTGCCAGCTCACCACAAGTTAGTGATCAGCCCCAGCATTTT. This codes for CASSPQVSDQPQHF.

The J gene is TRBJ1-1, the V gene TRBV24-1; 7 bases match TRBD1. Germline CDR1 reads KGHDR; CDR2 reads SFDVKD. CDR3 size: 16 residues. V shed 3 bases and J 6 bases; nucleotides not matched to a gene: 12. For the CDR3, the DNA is TGTGCCACCAGTGATAGGAAAGGGGGCCTAAAATCTGAAGCTTTCTTT. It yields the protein CATSDRKGGLKSEAFF.

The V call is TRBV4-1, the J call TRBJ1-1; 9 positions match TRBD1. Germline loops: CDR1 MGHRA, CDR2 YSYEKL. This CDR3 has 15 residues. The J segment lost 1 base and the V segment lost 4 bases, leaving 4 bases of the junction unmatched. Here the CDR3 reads CASSRRDRENTEAFF. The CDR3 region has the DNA TGCGCCAGCAGCCGCCGGGACAGGGAGAACACTGAAGCTTTCTTT.

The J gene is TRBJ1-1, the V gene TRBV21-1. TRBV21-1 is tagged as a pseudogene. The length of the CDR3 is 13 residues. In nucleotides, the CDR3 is TGTGCCAGCAGCAAAGATACTGACACTGAAGCTTTCTTT. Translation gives CASSKDTDTEAFF.